This T cell receptor beta chain was recorded in a study of CD8 T cells in Susac syndrome (dated by TCRdb to about 2019). In terms of the full investigation: Among the sequenced Susac syndrome patients, more than five had clinically active disease and roughly 8 were in clinical remission. Susac syndrome patients were therapy-naive, on corticosteroids (some also receiving IVIg), or on IVIg alone at blood withdrawal. The study compared CD8+ T cell repertoire clonality among roughly eleven healthy donors, 14 Susac syndrome patients and fewer than 19 multiple sclerosis patients. Repertoire sequencing was used to test whether CD8+ T cell activation and differentiation in Susac syndrome was antigen driven.

On this clonotype: Its antigen target is currently unknown. The record has no base qualities; no much larger clone is one base away.

Peripheral blood CD8+ and CD4+ T cells from healthy donors, Susac syndrome patients and multiple sclerosis patients were profiled using high-throughput TCR beta sequencing. The Susac syndrome patients fulfilled recently defined diagnostic criteria for either definite or probable disease. Bulk CD8+ and CD4+ T cells were purified magnetically by negative isolation, whereas CD8+ TEMRA cells were enriched by FACS. Blood was drawn into EDTA tubes, processed within 24 hours, and PBMCs were isolated by density gradient centrifugation. PBMCs intended for TCR sequencing were cryopreserved in liquid nitrogen and were subsequently thawed in a 37 degrees C water bath. The sorted or isolated CD4+, CD8+ and CD8+ TEMRA cells had a purity of 90% or higher. RNA was extracted using the RNeasy kit, and roughly 0.5 to 1 ug of the RNA was reverse transcribed with random hexamers. The immunoSEQ multiplex PCR assay, which covers 54 Vbeta and 13 Jbeta segments, was used to amplify TCR beta CDR3 regions. PCR amplification bias was corrected using a synthetic template baseline for primer optimization and computational correction. Under the source paper's analysis protocol: Reads were annotated to V, D and J genes per IMGT and analyzed with immunoSEQ Analyzer, keeping only productive sequences. To calculate clonality, Shannon entropy was normalized by log2 of the number of productive unique sequences and then subtracted from one. For each patient and control, public and private clones were evaluated within the 100 most prevalent clones. Clones were defined as Susac-specific if absent from the healthy and MS cohorts, from 900 to 1,300 published viral clones and from other ImmuneACCESS disease sequences. Clones were called with MiXCR by TCRdb after fastp trimmed the public reads at Q25, and only in-frame beta chains were retained. For every CDR3 protein sequence, its rows merge into one entry that carries the most common genes and DNA. TCRdb assigned the V and J calls; the authors' analysis was not used. A total of under 90,000 distinct CDR3 sequences appear in this sample, more than 85% of them only once. The ten largest clones represent approximately 0.48% of the sample.

V is trimmed back by 5 bases and J by 5 bases, and the junction contains 10 bases that no gene match accounts for. CDR1 and CDR2 are drawn from the germline V gene: SGHVS, FNYEAQ. The CDR3 runs 16 residues from the cysteine to the phenylalanine. The DNA shown is the 48-base CDR3, in frame from base 1. Study-wide findings and limitations: CD8+ repertoires in Susac syndrome showed clonal expansion, which was highest in CD8+ TEMRA cells and was greater in clinically active patients than in remitting patients. Over 15 Susac-specific public clones were identified in the total CD8+ repertoire, and several Susac-specific public clones were identified in the CD8+ TEMRA repertoire. The study acknowledged that relatively few individuals were included in the TCR sequencing and HLA analysis.

This chain joins TRBV7-6 to TRBJ2-7; 12 bases in the junction line up with TRBD2. Sequences were obtained from CD8+ T cells from PBMCs. This receptor was identified in a human donor with Susac syndrome. The nucleotide sequence reads TGTGCCAGCAGCCAGTATCTAGCGGGAGGGTTCAACGAGCAGTACTTC. Its protein product is CASSQYLAGGFNEQYF. Supplemented by the reference TRBV7-6 and TRBJ2-7 proteins around the CDR3, the complete variable domain is GAGVSQSPRYKVTKRGQDVALRCDPISGHVSLYWYRQALGQGPEFLTYFNYEAQQDKSGLPNDRFSAERPEGSISTLTIQRTEQRDSAMYRCASSQYLAGGFNEQYFGPGTRLTVT.